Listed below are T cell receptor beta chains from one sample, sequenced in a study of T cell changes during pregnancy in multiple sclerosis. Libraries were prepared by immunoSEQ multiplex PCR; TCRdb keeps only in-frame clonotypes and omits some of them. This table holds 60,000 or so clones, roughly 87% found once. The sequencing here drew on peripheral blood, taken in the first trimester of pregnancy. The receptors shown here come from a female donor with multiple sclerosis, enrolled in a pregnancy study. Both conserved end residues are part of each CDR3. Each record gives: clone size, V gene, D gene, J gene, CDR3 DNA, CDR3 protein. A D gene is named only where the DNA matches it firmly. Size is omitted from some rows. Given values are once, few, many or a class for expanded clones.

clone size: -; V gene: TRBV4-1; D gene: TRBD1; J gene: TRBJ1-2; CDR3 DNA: TGCGCCAGCAGCCCACAGGACAGGGCCATACCGAACAACTATGGCTACACCTTC; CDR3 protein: CASSPQDRAIPNNYGYTF
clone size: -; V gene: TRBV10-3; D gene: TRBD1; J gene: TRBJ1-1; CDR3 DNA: TGTGCCATCAGTGTACCGGGACAGGGGGGACGGAAGAACACTGAAGCTTTCTTT; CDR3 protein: CAISVPGQGGRKNTEAFF
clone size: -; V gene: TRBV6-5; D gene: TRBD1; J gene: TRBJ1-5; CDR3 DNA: TGTGCCAGCAGGCTGCAGGGGGCAGGTAATCAGCCCCAGCATTTT; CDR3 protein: CASRLQGAGNQPQHF
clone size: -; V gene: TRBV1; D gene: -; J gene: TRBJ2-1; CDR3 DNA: TGCACCAGCAGCCAAGATCGGCGACTAGCGGGAGAGTTTGGCGAGCAGTTCTTC; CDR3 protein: CTSSQDRRLAGEFGEQFF
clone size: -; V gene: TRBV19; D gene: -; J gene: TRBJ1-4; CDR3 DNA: TGTGCCAGTAGTATATATCAGGTTACTGATGAAAAACTGTTTTTT; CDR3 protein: CASSIYQVTDEKLFF
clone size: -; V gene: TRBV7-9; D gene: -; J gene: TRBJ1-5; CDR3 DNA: TGTGCCAGCAGCTTAGGGACGGGGAAGCTTCAGCCCCAGCATTTT; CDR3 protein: CASSLGTGKLQPQHF
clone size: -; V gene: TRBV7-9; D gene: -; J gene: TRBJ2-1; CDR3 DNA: TGTGCCAGCAGCATAAACGGGAGAGGGGAGCAGTTCTTC; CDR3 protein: CASSINGRGEQFF
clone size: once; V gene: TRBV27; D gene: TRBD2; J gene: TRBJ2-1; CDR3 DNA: TGTGCCAGCAGTTACGGACTAGCGTACAATGAGCAGTTCTTC; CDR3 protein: CASSYGLAYNEQFF
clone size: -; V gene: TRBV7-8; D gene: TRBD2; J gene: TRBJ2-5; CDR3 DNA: TGTGCCAGCAGCTTAGCCTCACCCTGGGGGGGGGAGACCCAGTACTTC; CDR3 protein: CASSLASPWGGETQYF
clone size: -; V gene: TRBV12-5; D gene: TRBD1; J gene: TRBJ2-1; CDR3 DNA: TGTGCTAGTGGTTTGGTAGTAGGACAGGGTGACAATGAGCAGTTCTTC; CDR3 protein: CASGLVVGQGDNEQFF
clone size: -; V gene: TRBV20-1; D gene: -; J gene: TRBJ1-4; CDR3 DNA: TGCAGTGCTCCCACGGGGGAAAAACTGTTTTTT; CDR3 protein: CSAPTGEKLFF
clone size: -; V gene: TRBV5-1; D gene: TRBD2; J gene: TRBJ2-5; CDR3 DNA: TGCGCCAGCAGCTTGGGTACGGCGGGAGGGCTATTCCAAGAGACCCAGTACTTC; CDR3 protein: CASSLGTAGGLFQETQYF
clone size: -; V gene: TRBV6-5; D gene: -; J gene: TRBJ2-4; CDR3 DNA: TGTGCCAGCAGTTTACGCGAAAACATTCAGTACTTC; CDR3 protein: CASSLRENIQYF
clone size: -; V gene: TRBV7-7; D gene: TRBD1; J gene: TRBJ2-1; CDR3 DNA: TGTGCCAGCAGCCCCGACAGGGATAATGAGCAGTTCTTC; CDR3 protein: CASSPDRDNEQFF
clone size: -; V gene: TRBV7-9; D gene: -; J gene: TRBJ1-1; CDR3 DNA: TGTGCCAGCAGCTCCCTGGGGAGGCACGCTTTCTTT; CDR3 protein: CASSSLGRHAFF
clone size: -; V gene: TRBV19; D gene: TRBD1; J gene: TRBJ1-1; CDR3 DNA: TGTGCCAGTTCCCCTTTGACAGGGGAAGGGACTGAAGCTTTCTTT; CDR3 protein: CASSPLTGEGTEAFF
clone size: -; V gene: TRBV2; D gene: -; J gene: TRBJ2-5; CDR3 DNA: TGTGCCAGCAACCGGGATAGAGGGACCCAGTACTTC; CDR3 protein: CASNRDRGTQYF
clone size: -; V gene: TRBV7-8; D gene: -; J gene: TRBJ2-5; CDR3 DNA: TGTGCCAGCAGCCCTAGAGATGAGGTGGAGACCCAGTACTTC; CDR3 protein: CASSPRDEVETQYF
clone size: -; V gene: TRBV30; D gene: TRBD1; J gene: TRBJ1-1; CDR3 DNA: TGTGCCTGGAGTCGACAGGGTGACAATTGGGCTGAAGCTTTCTTT; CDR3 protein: CAWSRQGDNWAEAFF
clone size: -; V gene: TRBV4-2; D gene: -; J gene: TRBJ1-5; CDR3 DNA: TGTGCCAGCAGCCAAGATGAGGGCCGGATTAATCAGCCCCAGCATTTT; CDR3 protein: CASSQDEGRINQPQHF
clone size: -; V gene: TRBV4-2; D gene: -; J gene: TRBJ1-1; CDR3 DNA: TGTGCCAGCGCAGGGGTTGTGAACACTGAAGCTTTCTTT; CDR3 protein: CASAGVVNTEAFF
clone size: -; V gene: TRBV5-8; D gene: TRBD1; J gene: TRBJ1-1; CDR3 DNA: TGTGCCAGCAGCTTTCGTCCAGGGGGGACTGAAGCTTTCTTT; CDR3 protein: CASSFRPGGTEAFF
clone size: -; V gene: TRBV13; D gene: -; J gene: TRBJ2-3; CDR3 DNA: TGTGCCAGCAGCGCGGATTTACTATCTTCCGGCACAGATACGCAGTATTTT; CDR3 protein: CASSADLLSSGTDTQYF
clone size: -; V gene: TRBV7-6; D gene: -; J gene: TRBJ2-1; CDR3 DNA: TGTGCCAGCAGCTTAATTTCTGGCGAGCAGTTCTTC; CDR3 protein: CASSLISGEQFF